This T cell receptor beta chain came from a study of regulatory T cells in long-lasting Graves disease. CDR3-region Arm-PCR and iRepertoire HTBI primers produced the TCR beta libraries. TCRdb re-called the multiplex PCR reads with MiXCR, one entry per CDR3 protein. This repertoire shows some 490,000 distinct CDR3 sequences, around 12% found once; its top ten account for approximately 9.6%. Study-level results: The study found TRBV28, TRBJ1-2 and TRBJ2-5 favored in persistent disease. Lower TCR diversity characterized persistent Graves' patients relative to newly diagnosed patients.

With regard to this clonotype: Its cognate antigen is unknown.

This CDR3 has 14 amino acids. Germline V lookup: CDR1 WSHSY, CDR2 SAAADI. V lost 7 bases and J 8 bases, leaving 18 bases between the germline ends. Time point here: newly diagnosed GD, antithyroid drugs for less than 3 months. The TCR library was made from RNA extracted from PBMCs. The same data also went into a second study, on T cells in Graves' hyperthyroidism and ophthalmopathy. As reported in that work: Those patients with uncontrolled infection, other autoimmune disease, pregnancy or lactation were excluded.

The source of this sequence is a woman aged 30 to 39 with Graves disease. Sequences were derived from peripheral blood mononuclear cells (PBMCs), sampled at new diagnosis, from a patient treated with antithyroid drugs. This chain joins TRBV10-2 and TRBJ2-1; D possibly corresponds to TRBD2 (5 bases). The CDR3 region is CASTAGEGIDEQFF. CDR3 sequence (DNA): TGCGCCAGCACCGCAGGTGAGGGAATCGATGAGCAGTTCTTC.